The 30 T cell receptor beta chains below all came from one sample that was sequenced in a study of cytomegalovirus exposure and HLA in healthy donors. PCR primers comprised 60 Vbeta and 13 Jbeta primers. Sequencing was performed with immunoSEQ multiplex PCR; in TCRdb, only in-frame clones are kept and a portion is missing. Of some 170,000 clones listed, 78% are singletons. The specimen was PBMCs. The receptors originated from a female donor in good health and CMV-seronegative.

For the CDR3, the DNA is TGCGCCAGCAGCTTGGAGACTAGCGGCTACAATGAGCAGTTCTTC. Translated: CASSLETSGYNEQFF. This sequence joins TRBV5-1 and TRBJ2-1; TRBD2 matches 9 bases. The junction had 1 base not matched to a gene; V was cut back by 0 bases and J by 3 bases. This CDR3 is 15 amino acids long. The germline V gene has CDR1 SGHRS and CDR2 YFSETQ. The complete variable domain, with remaining parts taken from reference TRBV5-1 and TRBJ2-1, reads KAGVTQTPRYLIKTRGQQVTLSCSPISGHRSVSWYQQTPGQGLQFLFEYFSETQRNKGNFPGRFSGRQFSNSRSEMNVSTLELGDSALYLCASSLETSGYNEQFFGPGTRLTVL.

This clone was counted a single time. V usage is TRBV11-2 and J usage is TRBJ1-1; D perhaps matches TRBD1 (6 bases). Trimming cost V 5 bases and J 5 bases, with 18 bases left between them. This CDR3 has 15 amino acids. CDR1 and CDR2 (germline): SGHAT, FQNNGV. CDR3 region: CASSPSRAGDTEAFF. The CDR3 region has the DNA TGTGCCAGCAGCCCCAGTCGAGCAGGGGATACTGAAGCTTTCTTT.

This clone has only one observation. The gene calls are TRBV6-5 and TRBJ2-7; no clear D gene. CDR3 length: 15 amino acids. CDR1 is MNHEY, CDR2 SVGAGI, per germline. Trimming stripped 2 bases from V and 2 bases from J, with 13 bases between. Here the CDR3 reads CASSYRPAGTYEQYF. CDR3 coding DNA: TGTGCCAGCAGTTACAGGCCGGCAGGAACCTACGAGCAGTACTTC.

V and J are TRBV11-2 and TRBJ2-1; TRBD2 agrees at 10 bases. The germline gives CDR1 SGHAT, CDR2 FQNNGV. This CDR3 has 15 residues. V lost 1 base to trimming and J lost 7 bases; unmatched junction nucleotides: 4. The CDR3 region is CASSLVPAGGNEQFF. CDR3 nucleotides: TGTGCCAGCAGCTTAGTCCCAGCGGGGGGGAATGAGCAGTTCTTC.

The V call is TRBV5-6, the J call TRBJ2-7, with D perhaps TRBD1 (5 bases). V was pared by 4 bases and J by 5 bases, with 16 bases between. The CDR3 is 14 residues long. Per the germline V gene, CDR1 is SGHDT and CDR2 is YYEEEE. CDR3 residues: CASSPLQGMNEQYF. CDR3 in DNA: TGTGCCAGCAGCCCACTTCAGGGTATGAACGAGCAGTACTTC.

The chain has TRBV7-3 and TRBJ2-3; 12 positions agree with TRBD2. The CDR3 has 16 residues. Germline V gene lookup returns CDR1 SGHTA and CDR2 FQGTGA. V dropped 4 bases and J dropped 6; count of bases not matched to a gene: 8. CDR3: CASSSLAGGPLDTQYF. DNA of the CDR3: TGTGCCAGCAGCTCCCTAGCGGGGGGGCCCTTGGATACGCAGTATTTT.

This rearrangement joins TRBV6-6 to TRBJ1-5; weak D call: TRBD1 (6 bases). Germline V CDR1 and CDR2: MNHNY, SVGAGI (reference sequence). V dropped 6 bases and J dropped 5 bases, with 14 bases sitting between them. The CDR3 extends over 14 amino acids. For the CDR3, the DNA is TGTGCCAGCAGGCCGAGACAGGCACATCAGCCCCAGCATTTT. The encoded protein is CASRPRQAHQPQHF.

This rearrangement joins TRBV7-9 to TRBJ1-3; 9 nucleotides match TRBD1. The CDR3 covers 15 residues. CDR1 and CDR2 (germline): SEHNR, FQNEAQ (reference sequence). The V and J ends lost 3 bases and 4 bases, in that order; junction bases with no gene match: 4. CDR3 protein: CASSLGQGKGNTIYF. The CDR3 DNA reads as TGTGCCAGCAGCTTGGGACAGGGAAAAGGAAACACCATATATTTT. Drawing the rest from reference TRBV7-9 and TRBJ1-3, the complete variable domain is DTGVSQNPRHKITKRGQNVTFRCDPISEHNRLYWYRQTLGQGPEFLTYFQNEAQLEKSRLLSDRFSAERPKGSFSTLEIQRTEQGDSAMYLCASSLGQGKGNTIYFGEGSWLTVV.

This clone has just a few counts. The V and J genes are TRBV7-9 and TRBJ2-3; maybe TRBD2 (6 bases). V lost 3 bases, J lost 3 bases, and 10 bases lay in between. This CDR3 is built from 14 residues. Germline loops: CDR1 SEHNR, CDR2 FQNEAQ (reference sequence). For the CDR3, the DNA is TGTGCCAGCAGCTTGGGCGGGGCAACAGATACGCAGTATTTT. It is translated as CASSLGGATDTQYF.

The chain is built from TRBV7-2 and TRBJ1-5; D uncertain. V lost 7 bases to trimming and J lost 7 bases, with 14 bases between them. CDR3 length: 13 amino acids. CDR1 is SGHTA and CDR2 is FQGNSA in the germline V gene. Here the CDR3 reads CASTGSEGQPQHF. CDR3 bases: TGTGCCAGCACCGGGTCCGAGGGCCAGCCCCAGCATTTT.

CDR3 nucleotides: TGTGCCAGCAGCTCAGCGGGAGTCATCTACGAGCAGTACTTC. This sequence encodes CASSSAGVIYEQYF. The rearrangement links TRBV27 to TRBJ2-5, with 8 positions matching TRBD2. TRBJ2-7 explains the end of the DNA better; the J call may be wrong. The germline V gene encodes CDR1 MNHEY and CDR2 SMNVEV (reference sequence). The CDR3 consists of 14 residues.

The rearrangement links TRBV4-2 to TRBJ2-2, with 9 bases fitting TRBD2. The CDR3 sequence is 18 residues long. The ends lost 2 bases at V and 0 bases at J; junction bases unmatched: 7. From germline, CDR1 is LGHNA and CDR2 YNFKEQ. The DNA for the CDR3 is TGTGCCAGCAGCCAAAGGGGACTAGCCGACGCGAACACCGGGGAGCTGTTTTTT. It yields the protein CASSQRGLADANTGELFF.

CDR3: CASKQGTSDYNEQFF. CDR3 nucleotide sequence: TGTGCCAGCAAGCAAGGGACTAGCGACTACAATGAGCAGTTCTTC. V is TRBV6-4 and J is TRBJ2-1, with TRBD2 identical over 10 bases. V lost 7 bases and J lost 3; bases outside the gene matches: 6. The CDR3 runs 15 residues. Germline CDR1 is MRHNA and CDR2 is SNTAGT.

As concerns this clone: At one boundary the junction diverges from the germline segment, which might be a read error. The chain joins TRBV5-1 to TRBJ2-7, with 11 bases identical to TRBD1. Germline CDR1 is SGHRS and CDR2 is YFSETQ. This CDR3 is 14 amino acids long. The CDR3 spells CASSRTGGSHEQYF. The DNA of the CDR3 is TGCGCCAGCAGCCGGACAGGGGGCTCCCACGAGCAGTACTTC.

V and J are TRBV5-1 and TRBJ2-7, with D unresolved. Trimming removed 0 bases at V and 6 bases at J, with 13 bases between. The CDR3 runs 14 residues. Germline-derived CDR1 and CDR2 are SGHRS and YFSETQ. The CDR3 protein is CASSLGQVLAEQYF. The CDR3 DNA follows: TGCGCCAGCAGCTTGGGGCAGGTCTTGGCCGAGCAGTACTTC.

The V gene is TRBV4-3, the J gene TRBJ2-7; TRBD1 agrees at 11 bases. V was clipped by 4 bases and J by 7 bases; unmatched bases: 6. This CDR3 region has 14 residues. CDR1 is LGHNA and CDR2 is YSLEER in the germline V gene. CDR3 loop: CASSLGQGAGEQYF. The CDR3 coding sequence is TGCGCCAGCAGCCTCGGACAGGGGGCTGGAGAGCAGTACTTC.

In its sample, this clone was seen a few times. CDR3 nucleotide sequence: TGTGCCAGCAGCTTCATCTACGAGCAGTACTTC. This gives the protein CASSFIYEQYF. The rearrangement links TRBV13 to TRBJ2-7; unclear D gene. Germline loops: CDR1 PRHDT, CDR2 FYEKMQ (reference sequence). V was shortened by 3 bases and J by 3 bases, with 3 bases between the two germline ends. The CDR3 contains 11 residues. The whole variable domain, remainder taken from reference TRBV13 and TRBJ2-7, is AAGVIQSPRHLIKEKRETATLKCYPIPRHDTVYWYQQGPGQDPQFLISFYEKMQSDKGSIPDRFSAQQFSDYHSELNMSSLELGDSALYFCASSFIYEQYFGPGTRLTVT.

V gene TRBV9 combines with J gene TRBJ2-7, with D possibly being TRBD2 (5 bases). Trimming shortened V by 4 bases and J by 7 bases, and 15 bases separated the two germline ends. CDR1 SGDLS and CDR2 YYNGEE come from the germline V gene. This CDR3 comprises 13 residues. Here the CDR3 DNA reads TGTGCCAGCAGCAAAGAGGCGGGCGGAGAGCAGTACTTC. Its protein product is CASSKEAGGEQYF.

In this sample, this clone turned up a few times. The V and J genes are TRBV6-5 and TRBJ2-7; 8 nucleotides line up with TRBD1. J was trimmed by 7 bases and V by 3 bases; bases with no gene match: 14. The CDR3 extends over 16 amino acids. CDR1 and CDR2 from the germline V gene are MNHEY and SVGAGI. In nucleotides, the CDR3 is TGTGCCAGCAGTTATGTAGAGGCAGGGGGCATTCGGGAGCAGTACTTC. This translates into CASSYVEAGGIREQYF.

This rearrangement joins TRBV4-3 to TRBJ2-1, with 7 bases identical to TRBD2. Germline values: CDR1 LGHNA, CDR2 YSLEER. V shed 0 bases, J shed 4 bases, and the junction held 3 bases outside the gene matches. The CDR3 is made up of 15 amino acids. Here the CDR3 reads CASSQDSGYYNEQFF. In DNA, the CDR3 is TGCGCCAGCAGCCAAGATAGCGGGTATTACAATGAGCAGTTCTTC.

The V call is TRBV19, the J call TRBJ1-4, with 11 bases that match TRBD1. The CDR3 runs 16 residues. Per the germline V gene, CDR1 is LNHDA and CDR2 is SQIVND (reference sequence). The J segment lost 5 bases and the V segment lost 5 bases, leaving 7 bases of the junction unmatched. For the CDR3, the DNA is TGTGCCAGTAGTCCGGGACAGGGGGTAAGAAATGAAAAACTGTTTTTT. This translates into CASSPGQGVRNEKLFF.

The V and J genes are TRBV10-3 and TRBJ1-1; TRBD1 aligns across 10 bases. Unmatched junction bases numbered 8, after V lost 2 bases and J lost 5 bases. Germline loops: CDR1 ENHRY, CDR2 SYGVKD. This CDR3 contains 16 residues. CDR3 in amino acids: CAISEPIDRGRTEAFF. The CDR3 DNA follows: TGTGCCATCAGTGAGCCTATAGACAGGGGGCGAACTGAAGCTTTCTTT.

V gene TRBV5-4 combines with J gene TRBJ1-2, with D maybe TRBD1 (6 bases). The CDR3 loop spans 16 amino acids. The germline gives CDR1 SGHNT, CDR2 YYREEE (reference sequence). The V gene lost 4 bases and the J gene lost 0 bases, with 16 bases spanning the gap. CDR3 loop: CASSAVMTGANYGYTF. The CDR3 region has the DNA TGTGCCAGCAGCGCCGTGATGACAGGAGCTAACTATGGCTACACCTTC.

The chain combines TRBV6-1 with TRBJ1-2; 7 bases are shared with TRBD1. The V gene end was trimmed by 5 bases and the J gene end by 4 bases; junction bases not matched to a gene: 7. The CDR3 is 14 residues long. The germline gives CDR1 MNHNS, CDR2 SASEGT. The CDR3: CASSPRQGSYGYTF. The CDR3 nucleotides read TGTGCCAGCAGTCCCCGACAGGGATCCTATGGCTACACCTTC.

J is TRBJ2-1 and V is TRBV29-1; 12 nucleotides line up with TRBD2. CDR1 and CDR2 (germline): SQVTM, ANQGSEA. This CDR3 spans 17 amino acids. Germline trimming cut 3 bases from V and 6 bases from J; bases unmatched to any gene: 12. The CDR3 nucleotides are TGCAGCGTTGAGCTAGCGGGAGGGTTTTTTAGTTTCAATGAGCAGTTCTTC. Protein product: CSVELAGGFFSFNEQFF.

The chain couples TRBV9 to TRBJ2-3, with 11 bases lining up with TRBD2. The CDR3 length is 14 residues. Germline lookup yields CDR1 SGDLS and CDR2 YYNGEE. V shed 0 bases, J shed 12 bases, and the junction held 6 bases outside the gene matches. Here the CDR3 DNA reads TGTGCCAGCAGCGTAGAGGCTAGCGGGGGGCAACAGTATTTT. It codes for CASSVEASGGQQYF.

This chain links TRBV7-2 with TRBJ2-7; D is possibly TRBD1 (6 bases). The CDR3 length is 11 residues. Germline V lookup: CDR1 SGHTA, CDR2 FQGNSA. The V end was cut by 5 bases, the J end by 8 bases, with 10 bases between. The CDR3 loop is CASSRTAQQYF. In nucleotides, the CDR3 is TGTGCCAGCAGCCGGACAGCGCAGCAGTACTTC. The variable domain in full, with the rest retrieved from reference TRBV7-2 and TRBJ2-7, is GAGVSQSPSNKVTEKGKDVELRCDPISGHTALYWYRQSLGQGLEFLIYFQGNSAPDKSGLPSDRFSAERTGGSVSTLTIQRTQQEDSAVYLCASSRTAQQYFGPGTRLTVT.

This chain links TRBV5-1 with TRBJ2-1; 7 bases are shared with TRBD2. The V and J ends lost 3 bases and 9 bases, in that order; junction bases with no gene match: 6. CDR1 and CDR2 from the germline V gene are SGHRS and YFSETQ. There are 13 residues in the CDR3. The chain's CDR3 is CASSSLAVFEQFF. CDR3 DNA: TGCGCCAGCAGCTCCCTAGCGGTCTTTGAGCAGTTCTTC.

V usage is TRBV7-9 and J usage is TRBJ2-7; D is uncertain. The germline V gene encodes CDR1 SEHNR and CDR2 FQNEAQ (reference sequence). This CDR3 region has 15 residues. Trimming left V 2 bases short and J 0 bases short, with 11 bases between. CDR3 protein: CASSLLLRDSYEQYF. CDR3 nucleotide sequence: TGTGCCAGCAGCTTATTACTCCGTGACTCCTACGAGCAGTACTTC.

V is TRBV6-1 and J is TRBJ1-2; 10 nucleotides agree with TRBD1. Germline-derived CDR1 and CDR2 are MNHNS and SASEGT. V lost 5 bases and J lost 7; bases outside the gene matches: 7. The CDR3 spans 14 residues. The CDR3 sequence is CASSSRGTGVGYTF. In DNA form, the CDR3 reads TGTGCCAGCAGTTCCCGGGGGACAGGGGTTGGCTACACCTTC.